A selection of T cell receptor beta chains follows, all from one sample in a study of blood T cell repertoires in COVID-19. TCRdb's table, derived via immunoSEQ multiplex PCR, lists solely in-frame clones and lacks some. The sample lists 150,000 to 200,000 clones; 70% to 85% were seen once. The sequenced sample consisted of peripheral blood. The receptors stem from a woman in her thirties or forties with COVID-19, enrolled during active disease. Both conserved end residues are part of each CDR3. The order of the fields is V gene, CDR3 protein.

TRBV5-6	CASSFWTGGIQEAFF
TRBV18	CASSPNRGETQYF
TRBV27	CASRPTGGAGEQYF
TRBV9	CASSVGMGGQPQHF
TRBV6-1	CASSEAQGASSEAFF
TRBV29-1	CSVESRGGYEQYF
TRBV6-6	CASSYPPRLADSEQYF
TRBV19	CASSRRGGVQETQYF
TRBV4-1	CASSQESRGRDRNIQYF
TRBV5-1	CASSLSTVTDTQYF
TRBV5-1	CASSIDIDRDNSPLHF
TRBV7-9	CASNKRQNTIYF
TRBV24-1	CATSDPRQGSGELFF
TRBV5-4	CASSLQGSNEKLFF
TRBV7-2	CASSLGLAAAYEQYF
TRBV6-4	CASSDGATHEQFF
TRBV5-8	CASSSNVGRHNEKLFF
TRBV27	CASSLRGAWNTEAFF
TRBV2	CASSEAGSDEQFF
TRBV4-2	CASSQVGQRSYNEQFF
TRBV13	CASSLGRTHIGDTEAFF
TRBV20-1	CSAMRGEQFF
TRBV28	CASTTGSYNEQFF
TRBV7-9	CASSHTDADRVNTGELFF
TRBV7-9	CASSLDGMGRNEKLFF
TRBV15	CATSRDLGTTISSPLHF
TRBV28	CASSLMGGGLDEQYF
TRBV7-9	CASSLPKGKTSGANVLTF
TRBV28	CASSSGTGPYEQYF
TRBV7-9	CASSPGLSDEQFF
TRBV5-4	CASSLRQGAFTEAFF
TRBV27	CASSFAASGNEQFF
TRBV7-3	CASSLTSRDRGHEQFF
TRBV5-1	CASSFSTGSSYEQYF
TRBV28	CASRPDRNSPLHF
TRBV3-1/TRBV3-2	CASSPRGIEIETQYF
TRBV9	CASSVSRLSPLHF